These 4 T cell receptor beta chains were all obtained from the same sample, sequenced in a study of blood T cell repertoires in COVID-19. The data were produced by immunoSEQ multiplex PCR, yet TCRdb's version contains in-frame clones alone and is incomplete. The sample lists about 130,000 clones, approximately 82% seen once, with roughly 10% in the top ten. Sequencing was carried out using peripheral blood. The source is a man between 40 and 49 years old with active or convalescent COVID-19.

The chain has TRBV3-1 (or the pseudogene TRBV3-2) and TRBJ1-1; no clear D gene. In germline, CDR1 is LGHDT, CDR2 YNNKEL (reference sequence). The CDR3 consists of 14 residues. V was cut by 0 bases and J by 1 base, with 6 bases left in between. The CDR3 loop is CASSQERKNTEAFF. The DNA of the CDR3 is TGTGCCAGCAGCCAAGAGCGGAAGAACACTGAAGCTTTCTTT.

CDR3 loop: CASSISSGQGNQPQHF. CDR3 coding DNA: TGTGCCAGCAGTATTAGTTCGGGACAGGGTAATCAGCCCCAGCATTTT. J is TRBJ1-5 and V is TRBV6-2 or TRBV6-3; 9 bases are a match to TRBD1. With 5 bases clipped from V and 4 bases from J, the junction kept 9 bases outside the gene matches. The length of the CDR3 is 16 residues. From germline, CDR1 is MNHEY and CDR2 SVGEGT.

This chain uses TRBV7-8 with TRBJ1-4, with TRBD1 matching over 9 bases. CDR1 and CDR2 from the germline V gene are SGHVS and FQNEAQ. V lost 5 bases to trimming and J lost 2 bases; unmatched junction nucleotides: 9. CDR3 size: 17 residues. CDR3 region: CASSPRRQGGTNEKLFF. CDR3 nucleotides: TGTGCCAGCAGCCCCCGTAGACAGGGGGGCACTAATGAAAAACTGTTTTTT.

The V and J genes are TRBV14 and TRBJ2-1, with 9 bases that match TRBD1. J gave up 4 bases and V 4 bases, and 11 bases lay outside the gene matches. The CDR3 has 17 amino acids. The germline CDR1 and CDR2 sequences are SGHDN and FVKESK. CDR3 DNA sequence: TGTGCCAGCAGCCTCTCGGCCGGGACAGGGACTTACAATGAGCAGTTCTTC. It encodes CASSLSAGTGTYNEQFF.